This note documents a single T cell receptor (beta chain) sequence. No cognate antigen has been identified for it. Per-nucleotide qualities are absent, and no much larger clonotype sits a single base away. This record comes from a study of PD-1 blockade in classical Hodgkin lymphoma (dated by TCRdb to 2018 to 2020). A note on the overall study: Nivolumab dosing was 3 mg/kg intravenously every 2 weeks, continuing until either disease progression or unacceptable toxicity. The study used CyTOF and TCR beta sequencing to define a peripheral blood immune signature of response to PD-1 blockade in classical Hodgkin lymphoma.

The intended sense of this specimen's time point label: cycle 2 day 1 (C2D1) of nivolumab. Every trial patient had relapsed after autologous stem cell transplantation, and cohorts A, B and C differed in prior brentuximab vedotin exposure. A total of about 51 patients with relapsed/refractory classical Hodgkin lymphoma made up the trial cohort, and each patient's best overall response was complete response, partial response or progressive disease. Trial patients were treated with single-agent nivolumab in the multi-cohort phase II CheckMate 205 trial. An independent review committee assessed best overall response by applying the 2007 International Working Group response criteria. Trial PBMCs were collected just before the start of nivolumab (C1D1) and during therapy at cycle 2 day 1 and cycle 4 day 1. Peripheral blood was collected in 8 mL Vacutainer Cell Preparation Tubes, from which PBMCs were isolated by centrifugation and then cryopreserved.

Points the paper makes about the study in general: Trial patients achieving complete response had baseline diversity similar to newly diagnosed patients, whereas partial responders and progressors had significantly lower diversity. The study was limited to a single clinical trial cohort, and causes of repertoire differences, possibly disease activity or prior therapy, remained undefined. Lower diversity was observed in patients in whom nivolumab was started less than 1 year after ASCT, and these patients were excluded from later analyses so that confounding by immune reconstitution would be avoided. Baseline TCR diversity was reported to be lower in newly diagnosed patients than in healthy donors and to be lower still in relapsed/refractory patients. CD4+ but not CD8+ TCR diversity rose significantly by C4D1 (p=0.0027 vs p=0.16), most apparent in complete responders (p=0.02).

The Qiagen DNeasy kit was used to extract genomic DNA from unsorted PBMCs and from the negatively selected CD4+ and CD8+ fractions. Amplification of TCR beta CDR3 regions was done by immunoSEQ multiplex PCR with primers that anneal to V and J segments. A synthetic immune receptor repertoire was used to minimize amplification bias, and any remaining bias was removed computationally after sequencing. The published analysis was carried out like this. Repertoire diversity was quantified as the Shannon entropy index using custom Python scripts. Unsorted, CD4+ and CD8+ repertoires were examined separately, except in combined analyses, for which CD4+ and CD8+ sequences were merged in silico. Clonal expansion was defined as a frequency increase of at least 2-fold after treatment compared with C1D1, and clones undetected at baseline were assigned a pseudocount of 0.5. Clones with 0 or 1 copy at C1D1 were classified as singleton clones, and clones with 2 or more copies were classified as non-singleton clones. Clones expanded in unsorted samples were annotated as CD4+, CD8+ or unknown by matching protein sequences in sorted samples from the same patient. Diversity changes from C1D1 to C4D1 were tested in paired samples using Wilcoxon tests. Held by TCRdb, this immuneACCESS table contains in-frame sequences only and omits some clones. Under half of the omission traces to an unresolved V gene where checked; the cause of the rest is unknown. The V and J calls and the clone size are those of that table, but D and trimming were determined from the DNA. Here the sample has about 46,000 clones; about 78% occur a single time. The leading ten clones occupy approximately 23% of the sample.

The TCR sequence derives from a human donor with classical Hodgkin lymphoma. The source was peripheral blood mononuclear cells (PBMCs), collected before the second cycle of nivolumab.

The bases are TGTGCCAGCAGCTTAGCGAGCTCCGGGGGCTTCAGGTCCCAGCATTTT. This codes for CASSLASSGGFRSQHF. The rearrangement combines TRBV7-2 with TRBJ1-5, and the D gene may be TRBD1, 6 bases matching. The CDR3 goes from the cysteine to the phenylalanine over 16 residues. The entry retains the CDR3 DNA only, 48 bases that are in frame from base 1. V loses 0 bases of germline sequence and J loses 11 bases, and the interval between the two ends is 20 bases. The germline V gene specifies SGHTA as CDR1 and FQGNSA as CDR2.